The 7 T cell receptor beta chains reported below all come from one sample, sequenced in a study of cytomegalovirus exposure and HLA in healthy donors (dated by TCRdb to about 2017). Library creation used the immunoSEQ multiplex PCR assay. The multiplex PCR relied on a mix of 60 forward primers for TCR Vbeta segments and 13 reverse primers for TCR Jbeta segments. Held by TCRdb, this immuneACCESS table contains in-frame sequences only and omits some clones. Under half of the omission traces to an unresolved V gene where checked; the cause of the rest is unknown. The table for this sample lists under 200,000 clones; 80% of them were counted only once. The ten largest clones capture around 6% of the sample. The sequenced sample was PBMCs. The receptor source for this set is a man aged 35 to 55 in good health and CMV-seronegative.

The chain links TRBV6-1 to TRBJ1-2, with D maybe TRBD1 (5 bases). Germline CDR1 MNHNS, CDR2 SASEGT. CDR3 length equals 14 residues. V shed 1 base and J shed 4 bases, with 10 bases lying between them. CDR3 bases: TGTGCCAGCAGTGAAGTGGGGCGGACCTATGGCTACACCTTC. Translating it yields CASSEVGRTYGYTF.

This clone was observed a few times. This chain joins TRBV4-3 and TRBJ2-7; tentatively, D is TRBD2 (5 bases). The CDR3 sequence is 14 residues long. CDR1 is LGHNA and CDR2 is YSLEER in the germline V gene. Trimming took 0 bases from V and 6 from J, leaving 12 bases between them. The CDR3 nucleotides are TGCGCCAGCAGCCAAGAAAGGGAGTGGCCCGAGCAGTACTTC. Its translation is CASSQEREWPEQYF.

The V gene is TRBV29-1, the J gene TRBJ1-2, with 8 positions matching TRBD1. Germline V gene sequence: CDR1 SQVTM, CDR2 ANQGSEA. The CDR3 totals 16 residues. V lost 1 base and J lost 1; bases outside the gene matches: 8. The CDR3 DNA reads as TGCAGCGTTGAAGGTGATGGACAGGGAGGTAACTATGGCTACACCTTC. Translating it yields CSVEGDGQGGNYGYTF.

The rearrangement uses TRBV5-1 and TRBJ2-3; unclear D gene. This CDR3 region has 14 residues. V was cut by 0 bases and J by 0 bases, with 5 bases left in between. CDR1 SGHRS and CDR2 YFSETQ come from the germline V gene. The CDR3 sequence is CASSLALSTDTQYF. In nucleotides, the CDR3 is TGCGCCAGCAGCTTGGCACTCAGCACAGATACGCAGTATTTT.

V and J are TRBV19 and TRBJ2-1; no firm D call. Germline V gene sequence: CDR1 LNHDA, CDR2 SQIVND (reference sequence). This CDR3 contains 11 residues. The V gene lost 3 bases and the J gene lost 9 bases, with 6 bases spanning the gap. CDR3 sequence reads: CASSIGFEQFF. The DNA of the CDR3 is TGTGCCAGTAGTATCGGTTTTGAGCAGTTCTTC.

This rearrangement joins TRBV12-5 to TRBJ2-2; no firm D call. The length of the CDR3 is 14 residues. The germline gives CDR1 LGHNT, CDR2 FRNRAP. Between the trimmed V and J ends, which lost 0 bases and 7 bases, there was a span of 9 bases. The CDR3 DNA is TGTGCTAGTGGTTTGGTAAGCTCGCGCGGGGAGCTGTTTTTT. Its translation is CASGLVSSRGELFF.

V is TRBV10-3 and J is TRBJ2-3; weak D call: TRBD1 (6 bases). In germline, CDR1 is ENHRY, CDR2 SYGVKD. The germline V and J ends were trimmed by 11 bases and 3 bases, with 15 bases remaining between them. The CDR3 consists of 13 residues. The CDR3 DNA follows: TGTGCCTCAGGGGCCTCAGGGACAGATACGCAGTATTTT. Translating it yields CASGASGTDTQYF.